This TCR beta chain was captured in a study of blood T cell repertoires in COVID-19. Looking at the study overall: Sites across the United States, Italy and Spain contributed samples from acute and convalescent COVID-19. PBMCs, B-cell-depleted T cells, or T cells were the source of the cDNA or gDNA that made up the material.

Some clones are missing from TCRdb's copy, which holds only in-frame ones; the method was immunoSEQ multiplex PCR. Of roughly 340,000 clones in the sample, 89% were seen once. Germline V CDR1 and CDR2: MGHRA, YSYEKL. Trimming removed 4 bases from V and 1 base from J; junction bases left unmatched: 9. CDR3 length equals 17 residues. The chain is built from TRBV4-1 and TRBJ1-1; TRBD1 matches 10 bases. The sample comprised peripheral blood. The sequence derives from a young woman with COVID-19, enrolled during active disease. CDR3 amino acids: CASSPRGQGGKNTEAFF. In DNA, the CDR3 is TGCGCCAGCAGCCCACGCGGACAGGGGGGTAAGAACACTGAAGCTTTCTTT.